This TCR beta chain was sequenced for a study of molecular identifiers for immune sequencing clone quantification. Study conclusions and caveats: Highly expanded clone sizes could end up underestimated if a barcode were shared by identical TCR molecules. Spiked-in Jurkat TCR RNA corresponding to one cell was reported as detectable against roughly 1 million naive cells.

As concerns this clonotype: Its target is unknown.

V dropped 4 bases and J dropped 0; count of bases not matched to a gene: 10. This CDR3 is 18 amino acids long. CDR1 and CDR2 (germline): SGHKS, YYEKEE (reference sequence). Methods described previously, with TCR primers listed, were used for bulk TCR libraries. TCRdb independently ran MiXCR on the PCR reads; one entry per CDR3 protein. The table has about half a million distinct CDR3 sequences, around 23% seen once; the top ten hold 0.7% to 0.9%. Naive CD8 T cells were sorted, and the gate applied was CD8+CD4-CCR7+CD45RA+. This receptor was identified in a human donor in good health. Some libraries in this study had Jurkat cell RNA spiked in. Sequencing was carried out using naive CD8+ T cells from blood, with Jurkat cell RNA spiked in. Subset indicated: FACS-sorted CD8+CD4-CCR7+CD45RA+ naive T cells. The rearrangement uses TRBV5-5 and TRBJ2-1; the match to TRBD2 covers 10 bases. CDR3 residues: CASSPAGLASSSYNEQFF. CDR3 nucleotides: TGTGCCAGCAGCCCCGCGGGACTAGCGTCTAGCTCCTACAATGAGCAGTTCTTC.